A single sample gave rise to the 21 T cell receptor beta chains below, sequenced in a study of cytomegalovirus exposure and HLA in healthy donors. The PCR was carried out with 60 Vbeta primers and 13 Jbeta primers. The table came from immunoSEQ multiplex PCR; TCRdb's copy has only in-frame clones and leaves some out. The sample lists around 130,000 clones; around three quarters were seen once. Sample: PBMCs. The source of these receptors is a man aged 18 to 30 in good health and CMV-seropositive.

This sequence joins TRBV9 and TRBJ2-2, with 7 positions matching TRBD2. V shed 4 bases and J 3 bases; nucleotides not matched to a gene: 6. Germline V gene lookup returns CDR1 SGDLS and CDR2 YYNGEE. The CDR3 contains 15 residues. The chain's CDR3 is CASSPSGSDTGELFF. CDR3 bases: TGTGCCAGCAGCCCTAGCGGATCGGACACCGGGGAGCTGTTTTTT.

V usage is TRBV2 and J usage is TRBJ2-3; D perhaps matches TRBD2 (6 bases). This CDR3 contains 18 residues. The V and J ends lost 7 bases and 1 base respectively, with 24 bases between them. The germline gives CDR1 SNHLY, CDR2 FYNNEI. CDR3 nucleotide sequence: TGTGCCAGCATCGGCACGGGAGAGGGCACTAGGGGCACAGATACGCAGTATTTT. Amino acids: CASIGTGEGTRGTDTQYF.

This clone was counted a single time. The chain is built from TRBV6-5 and TRBJ2-1; 9 positions agree with TRBD2. The CDR3 is made up of 14 amino acids. Germline CDR1 and CDR2: MNHEY and SVGAGI. J was trimmed by 7 bases and V by 6 bases; bases with no gene match: 7. The CDR3 coding sequence is TGTGCCAGCAGGGCTAGCGGGAAATTTAATGAGCAGTTCTTC. It translates to CASRASGKFNEQFF.

This clone was seen a handful of times. This chain uses TRBV27 with TRBJ2-7; TRBD1 matches 7 bases. Germline CDR1 is MNHEY and CDR2 is SMNVEV (reference sequence). The V and J ends lost 5 bases and 1 base, in that order; junction bases with no gene match: 5. The CDR3 extends over 14 amino acids. The CDR3 here is CASSKGAVSYEQYF. CDR3 DNA: TGTGCCAGCAGTAAGGGGGCAGTATCCTACGAGCAGTACTTC.

The chain is built from TRBV6-4 and TRBJ2-1; 8 bases match TRBD1. The length of the CDR3 is 15 residues. CDR1 and CDR2 from the germline V gene are MRHNA and SNTAGT. The junction had 12 bases not matched to a gene; V was cut back by 6 bases and J by 8 bases. The CDR3 bases are TGTGCCAGCAGAGTGGAGGCAGGGGGCTTTCATGAGCAGTTCTTC. Translating it yields CASRVEAGGFHEQFF.

CDR3 coding DNA: TGTGCCAGCAGCAACAGGGGGCAGCCCTATGGCTACACCTTC. Translating it yields CASSNRGQPYGYTF. The gene calls are TRBV6-5 and TRBJ1-2; 9 nucleotides align to TRBD1. There are 14 residues in the CDR3. V gave up 6 bases and J gave up 4 bases; unmatched junction bases: 6. The germline V gene has CDR1 MNHEY and CDR2 SVGAGI.

The chain employs TRBV18 and TRBJ1-1, with unresolved D. The ends were cut back, 4 bases at V and 3 bases at J, with 12 bases in the middle. Germline lookup yields CDR1 KGHSH and CDR2 LQKENI. The CDR3 consists of 14 residues. The CDR3 sequence is CASSLEGWDTEAFF. The CDR3 nucleotides are TGTGCCAGCTCACTCGAGGGTTGGGACACTGAAGCTTTCTTT.

The rearrangement links TRBV15 to TRBJ1-6; D ambiguous. V was cut by 5 bases and J by 10 bases, with 12 bases left in between. Per germline, CDR1 LNHNV and CDR2 YYDKDF (reference sequence). The CDR3 sequence is 13 residues long. CDR3 in DNA: TGTGCCACCAGCTCCACGGGTTTGTCACCCCTCCACTTT. Residues: CATSSTGLSPLHF.

V usage is TRBV4-1 and J usage is TRBJ1-2, with 9 positions matching TRBD1. With V trimmed by 5 bases and J by 6 bases, 13 bases remained unmatched. The CDR3 loop spans 16 amino acids. Per the germline V gene, CDR1 is MGHRA and CDR2 is YSYEKL. CDR3 protein: CASSFNPGQGDDGYTF. CDR3 DNA: TGCGCCAGCAGCTTTAATCCGGGACAGGGAGACGATGGCTACACCTTC.

A remark on this clone: The junction differs from germline at one of its ends, possibly a read error. V usage is TRBV30 and J usage is TRBJ2-6, with 11 bases matching TRBD1. The CDR3 covers 18 residues. In germline, CDR1 is GTSNPN, CDR2 SVGIG (reference sequence). CDR3 nucleotides: TGTGCCTGGAGCGATCCCTTATGGGACAGGGGGTTGGCCAACGGCCTGACTTTC. It specifies CAWSDPLWDRGLANGLTF.

In nucleotides, the CDR3 is TGTGCCAGCAGTTTGACCGGGAGGGATCATGGCTACACCTTC. The encoded protein is CASSLTGRDHGYTF. This rearrangement joins TRBV28 to TRBJ1-2; D remains ambiguous. The germline V and J ends were trimmed by 3 bases and 6 bases, with 14 bases remaining between them. Germline lookup yields CDR1 MDHEN and CDR2 SYDVKM. The CDR3 is 14 residues long.

The V call is TRBV6-6, the J call TRBJ1-5, with TRBD1 matching 10 bases. Trimming at V came to 6 bases and at J to 7 bases, leaving 3 bases not matched to a gene. From germline, CDR1 is MNHNY and CDR2 SVGAGI (reference sequence). The CDR3 totals 13 residues. CDR3 loop: CASRRTGGQPQHF. CDR3 nucleotides: TGTGCCAGCAGGAGGACAGGGGGACAGCCCCAGCATTTT.

Remarks on this clone: This CDR3 is also generated by other DNA sequences in the sample. The J gene is TRBJ2-7, the V gene TRBV7-8, with D tentatively TRBD2 (7 bases). The CDR3 contains 14 residues. V was cut by 4 bases and J by 2 bases, with 12 bases left in between. Germline CDR1 is SGHVS and CDR2 is FQNEAQ. The CDR3 reads CASSWGLAAYEQYF. The CDR3 nucleotides read TGTGCCAGCAGCTGGGGGCTAGCGGCCTACGAGCAGTACTTC.

The rearrangement links TRBV27 to TRBJ1-5, with TRBD1 identical over 9 bases. With V trimmed by 3 bases and J by 4 bases, 7 bases remained unmatched. Germline-derived CDR1 and CDR2 are MNHEY and SMNVEV (reference sequence). The CDR3 runs to 16 residues. CDR3 nucleotide sequence: TGTGCCAGCAGTTTCGACCACAGGGGGCAAAATCAGCCCCAGCATTTT. Translating it yields CASSFDHRGQNQPQHF.

The gene calls are TRBV7-9 and TRBJ1-4; no reliable D call. The CDR3 covers 12 residues. The V gene's germline CDR1 is SEHNR and CDR2 FQNEAQ (reference sequence). V was trimmed by 5 bases and J by 8 bases, leaving 9 bases between them. The CDR3 here is CASSQAKEKLFF. Written as DNA, the CDR3 is TGTGCCAGCAGCCAGGCCAAGGAAAAACTGTTTTTT.

This clone was found a few times. The chain combines TRBV18 with TRBJ1-1; TRBD1 might be the D (5 bases). V was cut by 5 bases and J by 3 bases, with 13 bases left in between. Germline V lookup: CDR1 KGHSH, CDR2 LQKENI. CDR3 length: 14 amino acids. CDR3 amino acids: CASSNRRGDTEAFF. CDR3 nucleotides: TGTGCCAGCTCAAACCGGCGGGGGGACACTGAAGCTTTCTTT. Supplemented by reference TRBV18 and TRBJ1-1, the full variable domain reads NAGVMQNPRHLVRRRGQEARLRCSPMKGHSHVYWYRQLPEEGLKFMVYLQKENIIDESGMPKERFSAEFPKEGPSILRIQQVVRGDSAAYFCASSNRRGDTEAFFGQGTRLTVV.

The V call is TRBV4-2, the J call TRBJ1-6; TRBD1 might be the D (5 bases). Looked up from germline, CDR1 is LGHNA and CDR2 is YNFKEQ. The CDR3 loop spans 19 amino acids. Trimming pared 0 bases from V and 3 bases from J, leaving 18 bases between. DNA of the CDR3: TGTGCCAGCAGCCAAGATAAGAATCAGCGGAGGGGCTATAATTCACCCCTCCACTTT. It translates to CASSQDKNQRRGYNSPLHF.

The rearrangement joins TRBV7-9 to TRBJ1-4; D not certain. The CDR3 loop spans 12 amino acids. Between the trimmed V and J ends, which lost 5 bases and 7 bases, there was a span of 8 bases. Per the germline V gene, CDR1 is SEHNR and CDR2 is FQNEAQ (reference sequence). This CDR3 is CASSQASEKLFF. The CDR3 DNA reads as TGTGCCAGCAGCCAAGCGTCTGAAAAACTGTTTTTT.

V is TRBV28 and J is TRBJ2-2; D not certain. This CDR3 is 18 amino acids long. Germline loops: CDR1 MDHEN, CDR2 SYDVKM. The V end was cut by 5 bases, the J end by 4 bases, with 23 bases between. This chain's CDR3 is CASSPSPHPVRGTGELFF. CDR3 sequence (DNA): TGTGCCAGCAGTCCCTCCCCCCACCCCGTCCGAGGCACCGGGGAGCTGTTTTTT.

V usage is TRBV5-1 and J usage is TRBJ2-1; TRBD1 matches at 8 bases. Germline V CDR1 and CDR2: SGHRS, YFSETQ. With V trimmed by 1 base and J by 4 bases, 7 bases remained unmatched. CDR3 length: 16 residues. CDR3 bases: TGCGCCAGCAGCTTGTCGACAGGGGTCCAATACAATGAGCAGTTCTTC. It is translated as CASSLSTGVQYNEQFF. Filled out from reference TRBV5-1 and TRBJ2-1, the complete variable domain reads KAGVTQTPRYLIKTRGQQVTLSCSPISGHRSVSWYQQTPGQGLQFLFEYFSETQRNKGNFPGRFSGRQFSNSRSEMNVSTLELGDSALYLCASSLSTGVQYNEQFFGPGTRLTVL.

This chain uses TRBV5-6 with TRBJ2-3, with 9 bases that match TRBD2. J gave up 6 bases and V 6 bases, and 11 bases lay outside the gene matches. CDR3 length: 15 amino acids. Germline values: CDR1 SGHDT, CDR2 YYEEEE. The CDR3 sequence: CASTKAGGGSDTQYF. The CDR3 coding sequence is TGTGCCAGCACGAAGGCGGGAGGGGGTTCGGATACGCAGTATTTT.